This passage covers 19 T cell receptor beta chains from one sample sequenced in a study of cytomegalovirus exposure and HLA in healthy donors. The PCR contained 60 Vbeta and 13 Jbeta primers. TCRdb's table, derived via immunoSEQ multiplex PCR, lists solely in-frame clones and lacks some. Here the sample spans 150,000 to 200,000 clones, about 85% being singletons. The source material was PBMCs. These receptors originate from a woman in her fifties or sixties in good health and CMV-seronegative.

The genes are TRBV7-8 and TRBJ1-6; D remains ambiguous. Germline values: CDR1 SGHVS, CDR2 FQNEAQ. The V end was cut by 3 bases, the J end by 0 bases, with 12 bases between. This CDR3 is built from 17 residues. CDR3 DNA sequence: TGTGCCAGCAGCTTCGCCACCGGGATCTCCTATAATTCACCCCTCCACTTT. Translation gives CASSFATGISYNSPLHF. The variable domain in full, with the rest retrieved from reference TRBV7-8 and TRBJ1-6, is GAGVSQSPRYKVAKRGQDVALRCDPISGHVSLFWYQQALGQGPEFLTYFQNEAQLDKSGLPSDRFFAERPEGSVSTLKIQRTQQEDSAVYLCASSFATGISYNSPLHFGNGTRLTVT.

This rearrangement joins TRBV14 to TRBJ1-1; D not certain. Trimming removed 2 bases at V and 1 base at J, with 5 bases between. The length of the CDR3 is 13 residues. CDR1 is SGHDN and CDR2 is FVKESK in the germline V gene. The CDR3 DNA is TGTGCCAGCAGCCAATATAGGAACACTGAAGCTTTCTTT. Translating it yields CASSQYRNTEAFF.

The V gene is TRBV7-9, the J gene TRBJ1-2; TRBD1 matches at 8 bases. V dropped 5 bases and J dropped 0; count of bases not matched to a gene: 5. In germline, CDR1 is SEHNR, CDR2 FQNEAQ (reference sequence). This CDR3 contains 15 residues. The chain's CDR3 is CASSLGTGPNYGYTF. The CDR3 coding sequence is TGTGCCAGCAGCCTCGGGACAGGTCCTAACTATGGCTACACCTTC.

In DNA, the CDR3 is TGTGCCAGCCAGACAGGGGCGCCCGAAAACACCATATATTTT. Its protein is CASQTGAPENTIYF. V usage is TRBV6-1 and J usage is TRBJ1-3, with TRBD1 matching 8 bases. Germline values: CDR1 MNHNS, CDR2 SASEGT. The CDR3 loop spans 14 amino acids. The ends lost 8 bases at V and 6 bases at J; junction bases unmatched: 9.

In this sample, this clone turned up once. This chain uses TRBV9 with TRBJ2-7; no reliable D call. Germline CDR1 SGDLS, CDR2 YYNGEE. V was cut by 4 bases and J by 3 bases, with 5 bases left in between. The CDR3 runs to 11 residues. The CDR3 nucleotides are TGTGCCAGCAGCCCGGGCTACGAGCAGTACTTC. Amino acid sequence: CASSPGYEQYF.

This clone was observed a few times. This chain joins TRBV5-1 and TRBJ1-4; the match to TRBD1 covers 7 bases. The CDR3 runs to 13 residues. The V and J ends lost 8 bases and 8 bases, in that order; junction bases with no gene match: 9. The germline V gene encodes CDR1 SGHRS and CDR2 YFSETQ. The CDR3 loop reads CASSRDSLEKLFF. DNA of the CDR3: TGCGCCAGTTCCCGGGACAGCTTGGAAAAACTGTTTTTT.

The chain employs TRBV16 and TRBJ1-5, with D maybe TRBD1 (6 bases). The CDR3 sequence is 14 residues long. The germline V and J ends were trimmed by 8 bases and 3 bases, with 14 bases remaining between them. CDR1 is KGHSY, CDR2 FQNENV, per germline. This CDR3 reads CASHSDSHNQPQHF. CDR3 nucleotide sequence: TGTGCCAGCCATTCGGACAGTCACAATCAGCCCCAGCATTTT.

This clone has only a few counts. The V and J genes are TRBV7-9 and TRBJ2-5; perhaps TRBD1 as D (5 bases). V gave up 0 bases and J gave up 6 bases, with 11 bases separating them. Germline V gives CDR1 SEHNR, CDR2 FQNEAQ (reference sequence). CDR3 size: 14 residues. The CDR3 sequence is CASSLAAGMKTQYF. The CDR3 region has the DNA TGTGCCAGCAGCTTAGCGGCAGGGATGAAGACCCAGTACTTC. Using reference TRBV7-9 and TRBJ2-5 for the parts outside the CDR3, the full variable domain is DTGVSQNPRHKITKRGQNVTFRCDPISEHNRLYWYRQTLGQGPEFLTYFQNEAQLEKSRLLSDRFSAERPKGSFSTLEIQRTEQGDSAMYLCASSLAAGMKTQYFGPGTRLLVL.

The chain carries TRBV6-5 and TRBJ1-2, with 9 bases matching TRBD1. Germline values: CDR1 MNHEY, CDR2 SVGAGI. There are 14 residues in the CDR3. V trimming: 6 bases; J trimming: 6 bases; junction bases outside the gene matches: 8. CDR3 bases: TGTGCCAGCAGACGAACCGGGACAGGGCATGGCTACACCTTC. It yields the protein CASRRTGTGHGYTF.

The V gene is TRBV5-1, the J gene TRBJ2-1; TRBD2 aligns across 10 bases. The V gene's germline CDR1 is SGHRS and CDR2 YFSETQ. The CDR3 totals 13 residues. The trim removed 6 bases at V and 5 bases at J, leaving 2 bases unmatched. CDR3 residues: CASTLAGDNEQFF. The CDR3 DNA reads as TGCGCCAGCACCCTAGCGGGGGACAATGAGCAGTTCTTC.

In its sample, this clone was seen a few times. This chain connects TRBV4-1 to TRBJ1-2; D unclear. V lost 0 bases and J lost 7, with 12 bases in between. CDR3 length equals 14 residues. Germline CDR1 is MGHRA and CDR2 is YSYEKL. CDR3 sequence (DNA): TGCGCCAGCAGCCAAGATAGGAGGATTAGTGGCTACACCTTC. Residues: CASSQDRRISGYTF.

In DNA form, the CDR3 reads TGTGCCAGCAGTTTTTTGGGACTAGCGGGAGGAAGGCAGTACTTC. This codes for CASSFLGLAGGRQYF. The chain is built from TRBV27 and TRBJ2-7; 15 bases match TRBD2. Germline CDR1 and CDR2: MNHEY and SMNVEV (reference sequence). J gave up 9 bases and V 3 bases, and 6 bases lay outside the gene matches. There are 15 residues in the CDR3.

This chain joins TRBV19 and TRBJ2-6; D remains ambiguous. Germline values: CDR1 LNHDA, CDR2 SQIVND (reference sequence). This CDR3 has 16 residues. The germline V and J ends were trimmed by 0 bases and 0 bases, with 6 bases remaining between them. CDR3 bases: TGTGCCAGTAGTATAGATACCGGCTCTGGGGCCAACGTCCTGACTTTC. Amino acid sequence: CASSIDTGSGANVLTF.

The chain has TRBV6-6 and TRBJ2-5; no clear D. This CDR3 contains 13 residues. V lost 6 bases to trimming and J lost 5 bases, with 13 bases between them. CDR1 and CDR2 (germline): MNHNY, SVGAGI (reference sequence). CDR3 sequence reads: CASSPDKPETQYF. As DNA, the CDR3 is TGTGCCAGCAGCCCCGACAAACCTGAGACCCAGTACTTC.

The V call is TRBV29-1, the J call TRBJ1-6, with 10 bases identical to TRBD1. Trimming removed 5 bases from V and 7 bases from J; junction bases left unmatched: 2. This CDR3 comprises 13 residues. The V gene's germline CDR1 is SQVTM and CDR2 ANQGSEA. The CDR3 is CSVWTGGNSPLHF. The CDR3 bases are TGCAGCGTTTGGACAGGGGGGAATTCACCCCTCCACTTT.

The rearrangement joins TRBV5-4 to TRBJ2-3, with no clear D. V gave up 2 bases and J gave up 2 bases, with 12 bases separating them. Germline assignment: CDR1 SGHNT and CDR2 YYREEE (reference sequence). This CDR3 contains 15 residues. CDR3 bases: TGTGCCAGCAGCTTTGGTAGAGTCATCACAGATACGCAGTATTTT. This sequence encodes CASSFGRVITDTQYF.

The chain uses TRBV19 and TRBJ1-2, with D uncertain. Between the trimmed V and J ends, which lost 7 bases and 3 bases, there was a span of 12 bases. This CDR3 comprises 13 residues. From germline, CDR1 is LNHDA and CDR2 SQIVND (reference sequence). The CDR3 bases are TGTGCCAGTATTGCGGCCACGGACTATGGCTACACCTTC. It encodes CASIAATDYGYTF.

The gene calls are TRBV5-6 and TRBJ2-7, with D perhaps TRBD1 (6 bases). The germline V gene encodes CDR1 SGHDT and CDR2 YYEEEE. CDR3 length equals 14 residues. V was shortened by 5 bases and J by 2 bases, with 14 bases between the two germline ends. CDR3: CASSLRGRAYEQYF. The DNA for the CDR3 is TGTGCCAGCAGTCTCAGGGGAAGGGCCTACGAGCAGTACTTC.

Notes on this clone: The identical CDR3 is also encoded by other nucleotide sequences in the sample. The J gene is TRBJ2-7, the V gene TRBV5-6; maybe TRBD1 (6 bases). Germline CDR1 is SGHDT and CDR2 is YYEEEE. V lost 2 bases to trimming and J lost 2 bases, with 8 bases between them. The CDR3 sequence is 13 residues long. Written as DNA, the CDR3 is TGTGCCAGCAGCTTTAGGACAGCCTACGAGCAGTACTTC. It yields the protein CASSFRTAYEQYF.